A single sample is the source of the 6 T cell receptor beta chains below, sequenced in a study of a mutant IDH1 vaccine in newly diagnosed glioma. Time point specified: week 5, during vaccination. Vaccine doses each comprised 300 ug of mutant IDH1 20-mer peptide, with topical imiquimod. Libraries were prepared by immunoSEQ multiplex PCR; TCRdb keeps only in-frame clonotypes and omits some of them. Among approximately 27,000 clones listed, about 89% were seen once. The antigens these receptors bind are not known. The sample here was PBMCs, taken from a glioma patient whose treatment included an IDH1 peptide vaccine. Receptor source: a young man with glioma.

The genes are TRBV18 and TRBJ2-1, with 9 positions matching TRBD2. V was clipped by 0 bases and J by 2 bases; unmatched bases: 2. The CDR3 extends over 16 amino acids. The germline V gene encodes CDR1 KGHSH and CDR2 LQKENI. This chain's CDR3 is CASSPPRGRAYNEQFF. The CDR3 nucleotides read TGTGCCAGCTCACCACCGCGCGGGAGGGCCTACAATGAGCAGTTCTTC.

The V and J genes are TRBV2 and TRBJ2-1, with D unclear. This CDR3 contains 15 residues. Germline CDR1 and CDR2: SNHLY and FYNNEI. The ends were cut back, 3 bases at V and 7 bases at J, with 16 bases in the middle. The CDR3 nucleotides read TGTGCCAGCAGTGAGGGCCGGTCAGAGGTGAATGAGCAGTTCTTC. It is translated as CASSEGRSEVNEQFF.

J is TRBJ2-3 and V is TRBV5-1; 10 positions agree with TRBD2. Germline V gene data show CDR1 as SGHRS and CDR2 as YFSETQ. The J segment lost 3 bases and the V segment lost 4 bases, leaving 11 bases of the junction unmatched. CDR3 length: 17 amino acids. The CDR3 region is CASSPFASGRGTDTQYF. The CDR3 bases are TGCGCCAGCAGCCCCTTCGCGAGCGGGAGGGGAACAGATACGCAGTATTTT.

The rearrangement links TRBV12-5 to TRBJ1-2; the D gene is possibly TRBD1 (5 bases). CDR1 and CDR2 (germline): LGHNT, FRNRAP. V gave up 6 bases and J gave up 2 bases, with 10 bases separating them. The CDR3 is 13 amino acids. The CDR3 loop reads CASGSAGNYGYTF. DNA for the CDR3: TGTGCTAGTGGCTCGGCAGGGAACTATGGCTACACCTTC.

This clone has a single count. The CDR3 nucleotides are TGTGCCAGCAGCTTAGGGGGTAGCGGGAGTGGCGGAGAGACCCAGTACTTC. Its translation: CASSLGGSGSGGETQYF. The V call is TRBV7-2, the J call TRBJ2-5; TRBD2 matches at 9 bases. The CDR3 is 17 amino acids. Germline assignment: CDR1 SGHTA and CDR2 FQGNSA. V trimming: 1 base; J trimming: 4 bases; junction bases outside the gene matches: 10.

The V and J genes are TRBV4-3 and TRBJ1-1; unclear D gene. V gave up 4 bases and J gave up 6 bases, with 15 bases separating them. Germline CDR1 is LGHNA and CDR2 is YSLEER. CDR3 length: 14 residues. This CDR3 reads CASSPIDRGPEAFF. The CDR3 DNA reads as TGCGCCAGCAGCCCGATCGACCGGGGTCCTGAAGCTTTCTTT.